This T cell receptor (beta chain) emerged from a study of a mutant IDH1 vaccine in newly diagnosed glioma. Measured with immunoSEQ multiplex PCR; TCRdb has only the in-frame clones, and not every one. The sample contains 29,000 or so clones, 65% to 85% of which appear only once. Germline V gene lookup returns CDR1 SGHDN and CDR2 FVKESK. The CDR3 consists of 15 residues. V lost 3 bases to trimming and J lost 4 bases, with 16 bases between them. Specified time point: week 23, last vaccination. Doses consisted of 300 ug of mutant IDH1 20-mer peptide each, paired with topical imiquimod. This clone was observed once. Antigen unknown.

The sample in question was PBMCs, obtained from a glioma patient whose treatment included an IDH1 peptide vaccine. This TCR came from a woman aged 18 to 35 with glioma. This sequence joins TRBV14 and TRBJ2-7; D is unclear. This chain's CDR3 is CASSHLEGALYEQYF. DNA of the CDR3: TGTGCCAGCAGCCATTTAGAAGGAGCCCTTTACGAGCAGTACTTC. Complete variable domain (other parts from reference TRBV14 and TRBJ2-7): EAGVTQFPSHSVIEKGQTVTLRCDPISGHDNLYWYRRVMGKEIKFLLHFVKESKQDESGMPNNRFLAERTGGTYSTLKVQPAELEDSGVYFCASSHLEGALYEQYFGPGTRLTVT.